Here is one TCR beta chain with its context. Its antigen is not identified. This record belongs to a study of T-cell memory formation after mild COVID-19. V gave up 7 bases and J gave up 0 bases; unmatched junction bases: 5. The CDR3 loop spans 16 amino acids. Germline CDR1 and CDR2: MNHEY and SVGAGI. Findings and limits, study-wide: CD4+ clones that contracted lay mainly in CM and EM; CD8+ ones lay in EMRA.

TCRdb called the 5' RACE reads again in MiXCR, with one record for every CDR3 protein. The data hold tens of thousands of distinct CDR3 sequences, with around an eighth observed a single time. The source of this sequence is an adult woman who had mild COVID-19 (a few samples of this study predate the infection). Cell type and time point are not known. This chain joins TRBV6-5 and TRBJ2-2; 10 bases are a match to TRBD2. Sequencing was carried out using PBMCs or a T cell subset sorted from them (not recorded which). The CDR3: CASITLAGANTGELFF. The CDR3 DNA reads as TGTGCCAGCATCACCCTAGCGGGGGCGAACACCGGGGAGCTGTTTTTT.